The source of this T cell receptor (beta chain) is a study of Ad26.COV2.S vaccination and SARS-CoV-2 variants. Only in-frame clones appear in the TCRdb table, and some are missing; sequencing was by immunoSEQ multiplex PCR. This table holds over 350,000 clones, 88% found once. V dropped 8 bases and J dropped 4 bases, with 9 bases sitting between them. This CDR3 contains 12 residues. Per germline, CDR1 MNHNS and CDR2 SASEGT. Indicated treatment: about 20 received Ad26.COV2.S at low or high dose, single or two shots; about 5 received placebo; per-sample allocation not given. Collection of the samples took place on day 63 after the first injection of vaccine or placebo.

The J gene is TRBJ1-5, the V gene TRBV6-1; D is unclear. The specimen was peripheral blood, collected in a trial of Ad26.COV2.S vaccine versus placebo. The receptor was isolated from a person between 18 and 65 years old who received the Ad26.COV2.S COVID-19 vaccine or a placebo. The CDR3 sequence: CASGRGNQPQHF. The CDR3, as DNA: TGTGCCAGCGGACGAGGTAATCAGCCCCAGCATTTT.